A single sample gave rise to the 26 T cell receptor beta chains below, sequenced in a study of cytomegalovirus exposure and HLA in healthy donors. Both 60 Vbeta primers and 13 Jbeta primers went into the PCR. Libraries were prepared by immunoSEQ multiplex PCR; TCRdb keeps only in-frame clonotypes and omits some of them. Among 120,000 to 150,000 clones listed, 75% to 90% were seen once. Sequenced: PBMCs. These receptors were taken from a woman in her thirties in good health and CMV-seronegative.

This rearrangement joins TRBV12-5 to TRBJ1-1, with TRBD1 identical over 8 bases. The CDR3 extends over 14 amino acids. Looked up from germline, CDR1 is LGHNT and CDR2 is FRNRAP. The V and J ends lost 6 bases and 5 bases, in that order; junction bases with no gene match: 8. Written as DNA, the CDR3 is TGTGCTAGTGGGCCCGGACAGGGAAGAACTGAAGCTTTCTTT. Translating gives CASGPGQGRTEAFF.

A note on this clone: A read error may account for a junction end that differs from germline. CDR3 residues: CAISDKEQTGELFF. For the CDR3, the DNA is TGTGCCATCAGTGACAAGGAACAGACCGGGGAGCTGTTTTTT. The gene calls are TRBV6-1 and TRBJ2-2; D remains unclear. In germline, CDR1 is MNHNS, CDR2 SASEGT. The CDR3 consists of 14 residues.

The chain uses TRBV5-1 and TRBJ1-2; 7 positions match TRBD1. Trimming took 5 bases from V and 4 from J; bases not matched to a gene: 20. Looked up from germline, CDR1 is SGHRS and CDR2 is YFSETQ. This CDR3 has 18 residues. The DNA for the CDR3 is TGCGCCAGCAGGCCCCGCGGGGGGACAGACGATTTATTCTATGGCTACACCTTC. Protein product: CASRPRGGTDDLFYGYTF.

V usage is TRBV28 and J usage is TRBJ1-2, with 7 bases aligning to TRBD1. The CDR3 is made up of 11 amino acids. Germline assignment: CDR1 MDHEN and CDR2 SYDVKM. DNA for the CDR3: TGTGCAGCAGGGACAGACTATGGCTACACCTTC. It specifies CAAGTDYGYTF.

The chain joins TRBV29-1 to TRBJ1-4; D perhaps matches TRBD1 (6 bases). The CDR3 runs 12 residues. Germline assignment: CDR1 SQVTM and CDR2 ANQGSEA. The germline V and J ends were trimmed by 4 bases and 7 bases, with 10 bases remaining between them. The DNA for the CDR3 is TGCAGCGTTGGGTTCAGGGGTGAAAAACTGTTTTTT. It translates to CSVGFRGEKLFF.

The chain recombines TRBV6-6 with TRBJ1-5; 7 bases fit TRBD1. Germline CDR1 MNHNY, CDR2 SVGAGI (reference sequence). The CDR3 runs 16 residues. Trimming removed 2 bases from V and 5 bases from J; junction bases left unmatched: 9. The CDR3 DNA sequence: TGTGCCAGCAGTTACCCGCGAGGGGGCGCGGATCAGCCCCAGCATTTT. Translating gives CASSYPRGGADQPQHF.

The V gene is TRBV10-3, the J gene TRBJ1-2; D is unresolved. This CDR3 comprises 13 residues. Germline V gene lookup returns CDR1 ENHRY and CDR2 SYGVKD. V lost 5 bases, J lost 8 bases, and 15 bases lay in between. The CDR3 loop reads CAISPTSAGGYTF. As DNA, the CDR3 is TGTGCCATCAGTCCAACTTCAGCGGGGGGCTACACCTTC.

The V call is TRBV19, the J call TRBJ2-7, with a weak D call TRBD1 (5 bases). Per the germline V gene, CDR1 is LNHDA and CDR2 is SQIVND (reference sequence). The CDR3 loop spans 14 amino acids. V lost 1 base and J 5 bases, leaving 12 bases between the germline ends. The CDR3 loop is CASSIATGLHEQYF. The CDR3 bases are TGTGCCAGTAGTATAGCAACAGGTCTCCACGAGCAGTACTTC. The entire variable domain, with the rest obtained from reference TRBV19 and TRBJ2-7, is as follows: DGGITQSPKYLFRKEGQNVTLSCEQNLNHDAMYWYRQDPGQGLRLIYYSQIVNDFQKGDIAEGYSVSREKKESFPLTVTSAQKNPTAFYLCASSIATGLHEQYFGPGTRLTVT.

The CDR3 here is CASSQGRSAGETQYF. DNA of the CDR3: TGCGCCAGCAGCCAAGGAAGGAGCGCCGGAGAGACCCAGTACTTC. The rearrangement joins TRBV4-1 to TRBJ2-5; D gene uncertain. Trimming removed 1 base at V and 4 bases at J, with 13 bases between. CDR3 length: 15 amino acids. Germline V gene data show CDR1 as MGHRA and CDR2 as YSYEKL.

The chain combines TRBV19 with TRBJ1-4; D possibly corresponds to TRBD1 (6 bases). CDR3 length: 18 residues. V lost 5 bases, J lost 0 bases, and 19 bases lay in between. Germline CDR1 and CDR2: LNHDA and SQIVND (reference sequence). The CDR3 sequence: CASSLGAVQGATNEKLFF. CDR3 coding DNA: TGTGCCAGTAGTCTAGGGGCCGTACAGGGTGCAACTAATGAAAAACTGTTTTTT. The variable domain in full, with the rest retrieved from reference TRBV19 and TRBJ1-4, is DGGITQSPKYLFRKEGQNVTLSCEQNLNHDAMYWYRQDPGQGLRLIYYSQIVNDFQKGDIAEGYSVSREKKESFPLTVTSAQKNPTAFYLCASSLGAVQGATNEKLFFGSGTQLSVL.

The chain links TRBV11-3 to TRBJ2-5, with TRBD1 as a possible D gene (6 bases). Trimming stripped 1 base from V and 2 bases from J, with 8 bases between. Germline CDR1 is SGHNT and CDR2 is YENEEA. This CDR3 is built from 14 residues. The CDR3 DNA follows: TGTGCCAGCAGCTTAGGAGGGGGACAAGAGACCCAGTACTTC. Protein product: CASSLGGGQETQYF. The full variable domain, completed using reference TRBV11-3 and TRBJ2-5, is EAGVVQSPRYKIIEKKQPVAFWCNPISGHNTLYWYLQNLGQGPELLIRYENEEAVDDSQLPKDRFSAERLKGVDSTLKIQPAELGDSAVYLCASSLGGGQETQYFGPGTRLLVL.

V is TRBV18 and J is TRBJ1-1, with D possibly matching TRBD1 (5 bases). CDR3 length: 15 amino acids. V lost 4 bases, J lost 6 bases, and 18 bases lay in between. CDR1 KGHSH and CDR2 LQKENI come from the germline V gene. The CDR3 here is CASSLRKGSIAEAFF. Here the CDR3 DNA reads TGTGCCAGCTCACTCAGGAAGGGGTCTATTGCTGAAGCTTTCTTT.

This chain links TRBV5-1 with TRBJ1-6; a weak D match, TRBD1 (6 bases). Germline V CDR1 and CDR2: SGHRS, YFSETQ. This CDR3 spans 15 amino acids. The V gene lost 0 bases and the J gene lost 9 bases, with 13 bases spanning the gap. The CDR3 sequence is CASSLEARGASPLHF. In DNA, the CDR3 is TGCGCCAGCAGCTTGGAGGCCAGGGGCGCTTCACCCCTCCACTTT.

The CDR3 loop reads CASSIGTSGGQETQYF. DNA of the CDR3: TGTGCCAGCAGCATTGGGACTAGCGGGGGCCAAGAGACCCAGTACTTC. This chain joins TRBV7-9 and TRBJ2-5; 14 nucleotides match TRBD2. V was clipped by 5 bases and J by 1 base; unmatched bases: 3. CDR1 is SEHNR, CDR2 FQNEAQ, per germline (reference sequence). The CDR3 is made up of 16 amino acids.

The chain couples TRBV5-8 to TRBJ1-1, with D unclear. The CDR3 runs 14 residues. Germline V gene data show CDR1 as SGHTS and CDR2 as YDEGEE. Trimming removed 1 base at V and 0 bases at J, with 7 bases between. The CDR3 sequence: CASSLIAVNTEAFF. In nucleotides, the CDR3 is TGTGCCAGCAGCTTGATCGCGGTGAACACTGAAGCTTTCTTT.

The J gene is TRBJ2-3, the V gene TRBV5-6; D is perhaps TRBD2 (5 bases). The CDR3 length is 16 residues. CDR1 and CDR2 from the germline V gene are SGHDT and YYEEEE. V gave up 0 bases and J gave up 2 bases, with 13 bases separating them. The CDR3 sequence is CASSLAWRRDTDTQYF. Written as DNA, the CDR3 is TGTGCCAGCAGCTTGGCCTGGAGACGGGACACAGATACGCAGTATTTT.

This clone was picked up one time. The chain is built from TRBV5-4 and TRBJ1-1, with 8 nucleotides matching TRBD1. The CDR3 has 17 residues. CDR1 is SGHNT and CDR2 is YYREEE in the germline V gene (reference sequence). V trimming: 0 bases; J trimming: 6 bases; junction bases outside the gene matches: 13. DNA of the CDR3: TGTGCCAGCAGCTTGGGTGGGGCAGGGGGCAGGGGGGCTGAAGCTTTCTTT. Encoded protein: CASSLGGAGGRGAEAFF.

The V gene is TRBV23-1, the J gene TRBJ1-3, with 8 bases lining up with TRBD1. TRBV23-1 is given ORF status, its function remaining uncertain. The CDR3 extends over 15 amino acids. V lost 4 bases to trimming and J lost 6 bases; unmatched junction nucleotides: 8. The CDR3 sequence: CASSPLGQGENTIYF. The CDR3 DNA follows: TGCGCCAGCAGTCCCCTTGGACAGGGTGAAAACACCATATATTTT.

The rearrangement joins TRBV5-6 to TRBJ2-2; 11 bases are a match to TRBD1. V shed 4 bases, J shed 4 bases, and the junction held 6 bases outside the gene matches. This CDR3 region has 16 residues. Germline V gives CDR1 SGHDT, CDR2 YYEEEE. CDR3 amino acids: CASSGGTGGGTGELFF. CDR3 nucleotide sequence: TGTGCCAGCAGCGGAGGGACAGGGGGTGGCACCGGGGAGCTGTTTTTT.

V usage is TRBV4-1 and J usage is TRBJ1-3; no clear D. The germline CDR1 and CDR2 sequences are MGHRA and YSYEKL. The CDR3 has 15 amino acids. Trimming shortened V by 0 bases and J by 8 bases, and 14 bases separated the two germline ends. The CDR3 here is CASSQDLREGDTIYF. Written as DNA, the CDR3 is TGCGCCAGCAGCCAAGATCTACGAGAGGGCGACACCATATATTTT.

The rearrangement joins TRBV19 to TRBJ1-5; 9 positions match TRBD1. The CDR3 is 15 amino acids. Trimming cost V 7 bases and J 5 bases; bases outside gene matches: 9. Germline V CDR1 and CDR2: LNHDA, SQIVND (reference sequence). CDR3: CASNRGRDAHQPQHF. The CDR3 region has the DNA TGTGCCAGTAACAGGGGGCGGGACGCACATCAGCCCCAGCATTTT.

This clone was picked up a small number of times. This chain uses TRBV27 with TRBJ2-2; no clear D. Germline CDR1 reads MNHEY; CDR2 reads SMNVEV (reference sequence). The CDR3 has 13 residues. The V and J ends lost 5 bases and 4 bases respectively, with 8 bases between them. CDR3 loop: CASSLLGTGELFF. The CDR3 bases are TGTGCCAGCAGTCTCCTCGGCACCGGGGAGCTGTTTTTT.

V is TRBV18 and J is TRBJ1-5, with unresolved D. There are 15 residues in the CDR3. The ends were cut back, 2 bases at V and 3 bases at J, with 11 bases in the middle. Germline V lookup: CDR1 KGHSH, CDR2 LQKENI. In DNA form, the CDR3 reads TGTGCCAGCTCACCATGGGCGGACTACAATCAGCCCCAGCATTTT. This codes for CASSPWADYNQPQHF.

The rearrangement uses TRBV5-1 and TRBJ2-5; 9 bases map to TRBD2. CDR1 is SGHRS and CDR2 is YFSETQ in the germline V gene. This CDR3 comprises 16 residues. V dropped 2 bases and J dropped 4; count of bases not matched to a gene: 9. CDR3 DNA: TGCGCCAGCAGCTTACAGATTAGCGGGAGCGGAGAGACCCAGTACTTC. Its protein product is CASSLQISGSGETQYF.

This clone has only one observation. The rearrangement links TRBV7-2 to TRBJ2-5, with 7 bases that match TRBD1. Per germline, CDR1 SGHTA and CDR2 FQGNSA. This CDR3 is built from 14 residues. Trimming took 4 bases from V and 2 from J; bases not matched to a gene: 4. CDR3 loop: CASSYPGQQETQYF. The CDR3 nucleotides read TGTGCCAGCAGCTACCCGGGACAGCAAGAGACCCAGTACTTC.

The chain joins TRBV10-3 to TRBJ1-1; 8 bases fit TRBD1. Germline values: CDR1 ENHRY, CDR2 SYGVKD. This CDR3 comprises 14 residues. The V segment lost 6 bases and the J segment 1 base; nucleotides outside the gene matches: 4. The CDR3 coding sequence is TGTGCCATCAGCGCGACAGGGGCGAACACTGAAGCTTTCTTT. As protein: CAISATGANTEAFF.